The rows below give T cell receptor beta chains drawn from one sample of a study of radiotherapy plus CTLA-4 blockade in lung cancer. Libraries were prepared by immunoSEQ multiplex PCR; TCRdb keeps only in-frame clonotypes and omits some of them. The top ten hold 0.65% to 0.9% of the sample, which has over 80,000 clones, 83% seen once. This sample comprised peripheral blood, obtained from a patient treated with radiotherapy plus ipilimumab. Receptors originate from a human donor with non-small cell lung cancer who had stable disease on radiotherapy plus ipilimumab. The CDR3 runs from the conserved cysteine through the conserved F or W. D genes are given only for firm matches. Expanded clones are given a class, and other clones once, few, many or no size at all.

J gene,clone size,V gene,D gene,CDR3 protein,CDR3 DNA
TRBJ2-1,-,TRBV11-2,TRBD2,CASRTSGRNEQFF,TGTGCCAGCAGAACTAGCGGGAGGAATGAGCAGTTCTTC
TRBJ2-7,-,TRBV28,-,CASSSPGVVYEQYF,TGTGCCAGCAGTAGCCCGGGGGTCGTCTACGAGCAGTACTTC
TRBJ1-1,-,TRBV19,-,CASSMSQGRRAEAFF,TGTGCCAGTAGTATGTCTCAGGGTCGTCGGGCTGAAGCTTTCTTT
TRBJ2-1,-,TRBV9,TRBD2,CASSGSLAGPGNEQFF,TGTGCCAGCAGCGGCTCTTTAGCGGGTCCGGGGAATGAGCAGTTCTTC
TRBJ1-5,-,TRBV11-2,-,CASSRRTGYSNQPQHF,TGTGCCAGCAGCCGAAGAACAGGGTATAGCAATCAGCCCCAGCATTTT
TRBJ2-1,-,TRBV5-1,TRBD1,CASSPLGQRYNEQFF,TGCGCCAGCAGCCCCCTGGGACAGCGGTACAATGAGCAGTTCTTC
TRBJ1-3,-,TRBV5-1,-,CASSFGPSGNTIYF,TGCGCCAGCAGCTTCGGCCCCTCTGGAAACACCATATATTTT
TRBJ1-1,-,TRBV28,TRBD1,CASSSSTGQAFF,TGTGCCAGCAGTTCATCGACAGGGCAAGCTTTCTTT
TRBJ2-7,-,TRBV5-6,-,CASSWLTGTAGNEQYF,TGTGCCAGCAGCTGGTTAACCGGGACAGCGGGCAACGAGCAGTACTTC
TRBJ2-7,-,TRBV5-6,TRBD2,CASSTSSGRDYYEQYF,TGTGCCAGCAGCACCTCTAGCGGGAGGGATTACTACGAGCAGTACTTC
TRBJ1-4,-,TRBV30,-,CAWSVGASGEKLFF,TGTGCCTGGAGTGTTGGCGCATCGGGTGAAAAACTGTTTTTT
TRBJ1-2,-,TRBV6-5,TRBD1,CASSFSGQGEYGYTF,TGTGCCAGCAGTTTCTCGGGACAGGGAGAGTATGGCTACACCTTC
TRBJ1-4,-,TRBV5-1,-,CASSSPTATNEKLFF,TGCGCCAGCAGCTCTCCGACGGCAACTAATGAAAAACTGTTTTTT
TRBJ1-5,-,TRBV6-5,TRBD1,CASSEDRGQPQHF,TGTGCCAGCAGTGAGGACAGGGGCCAGCCCCAGCATTTT
TRBJ1-6,-,TRBV28,TRBD1,CASSLTGQGLQAPLHF,TGTGCCAGCAGTCTAACGGGACAGGGACTACAGGCGCCCCTCCACTTT
TRBJ1-5,-,TRBV28,-,CASCGRERQPQHF,TGTGCCAGTTGTGGCAGGGAAAGACAGCCCCAGCATTTT
TRBJ2-5,-,TRBV7-2,TRBD2,CASSLAGSGLAGQETQYF,TGTGCCAGCAGCTTAGCGGGTTCAGGGCTAGCGGGGCAAGAGACCCAGTACTTC
TRBJ2-7,few,TRBV5-4,-,CASSLVDEQYF,TGTGCCAGCAGCTTGGTGGACGAGCAGTACTTC
TRBJ1-5,few,TRBV6-6,TRBD1,CASSYTGQSNQPQHF,TGTGCCAGCAGTTACACGGGACAGAGCAATCAGCCCCAGCATTTT
TRBJ1-1,few,TRBV7-2,-,CASSHAGTVGTEAFF,TGTGCCAGCAGCCACGCTGGGACCGTGGGCACTGAAGCTTTCTTT
TRBJ2-5,-,TRBV6-8,-,CASSYRAGKSETQYF,TGTGCCAGCAGTTACAGGGCAGGGAAATCGGAGACCCAGTACTTC
TRBJ2-7,-,TRBV28,TRBD1,CASSPHGTGRNEQYF,TGTGCCAGCAGTCCGCACGGGACAGGGCGGAACGAGCAGTACTTC
TRBJ2-1,few,TRBV5-1,TRBD1,CASSLVRGRNNEQFF,TGCGCCAGCAGCTTGGTCAGGGGGCGAAACAATGAGCAGTTCTTC
TRBJ1-3,-,TRBV9,-,CASSGPRGSSGNTIYF,TGTGCCAGCAGCGGCCCGAGGGGGAGCTCTGGAAACACCATATATTTT
TRBJ2-7,-,TRBV5-6,TRBD1,CASSQWDSSYEQYF,TGTGCCAGCAGCCAGTGGGACAGCTCCTACGAGCAGTACTTC
TRBJ2-3,-,TRBV7-2,-,CASSLESGSTDTQYF,TGTGCCAGCAGCTTAGAGAGCGGCAGCACAGATACGCAGTATTTT
TRBJ2-1,-,TRBV4-1,-,CASSQWPHNEQFF,TGCGCCAGCAGCCAATGGCCCCACAATGAGCAGTTCTTC
TRBJ1-1,-,TRBV7-3,TRBD1,CASSSTGGVTEAFF,TGTGCCAGCAGCTCGACAGGGGGGGTCACTGAAGCTTTCTTT
TRBJ1-2,-,TRBV20-1,-,CSARGGGYTF,TGCAGTGCTAGAGGTGGGGGCTACACCTTC
TRBJ1-2,-,TRBV7-8,-,CASSLGGVRSNGYTF,TGTGCCAGCAGCCTCGGGGGGGTTCGGAGTAATGGCTACACCTTC
TRBJ1-5,-,TRBV10-1,-,CASSDGGQPQHF,TGCGCCAGCAGTGATGGTGGCCAGCCCCAGCATTTT
TRBJ2-5,once,TRBV5-1,TRBD1,CASSFPRQGETQYF,TGCGCCAGCAGCTTCCCCAGACAGGGAGAGACCCAGTACTTC
TRBJ2-4,few,TRBV4-2,TRBD2,CASSQDQGTSGSGIQYF,TGTGCCAGCAGCCAAGATCAAGGGACTAGCGGGAGTGGCATTCAGTACTTC
TRBJ1-3,-,TRBV28,TRBD1,CASSSRDRGGNTIYF,TGTGCCAGCAGTTCCCGGGACAGGGGTGGAAACACCATATATTTT
TRBJ2-1,-,TRBV27,-,CASSLLGNNEQFF,TGTGCCAGCAGTTTATTAGGTAACAATGAGCAGTTCTTC
TRBJ1-2,-,TRBV14,TRBD1,CASSQDGTGEINYGYTF,TGTGCCAGCAGCCAAGATGGAACAGGGGAGATAAACTATGGCTACACCTTC
TRBJ1-2,-,TRBV27,-,CASSLSGIGYTF,TGTGCCAGCAGTTTATCAGGGATTGGCTACACCTTC
TRBJ1-5,few,TRBV5-6,-,CASSLRISNQPQHF,TGTGCCAGCAGCTTGAGAATCAGCAATCAGCCCCAGCATTTT
TRBJ1-1,-,TRBV10-3,-,CAISGGGAMNTEAFF,TGTGCCATCAGTGGAGGGGGGGCTATGAACACTGAAGCTTTCTTT
TRBJ1-6,-,TRBV30,-,CAWTPLQGLSSPLHF,TGTGCCTGGACCCCCTTACAGGGTTTGTCCTCACCCCTCCACTTT
TRBJ1-1,-,TRBV25-1,-,CASSWYTEAFF,TGTGCCAGCAGCTGGTACACTGAAGCTTTCTTT
TRBJ2-7,-,TRBV7-9,-,CASSLDSAGWVAEQYF,TGTGCCAGCAGCTTAGACTCTGCGGGCTGGGTTGCCGAGCAGTACTTC
TRBJ1-5,-,TRBV10-2,-,CASSGQEGGPQHF,TGCGCCAGCAGTGGACAGGAGGGGGGGCCCCAGCATTTT
TRBJ2-7,-,TRBV5-6,TRBD1,CASSARQGGTYEQYF,TGTGCCAGCAGCGCACGACAGGGGGGCACCTACGAGCAGTACTTC
TRBJ2-1,-,TRBV5-6,TRBD2,CASSTGTRVNEQFF,TGTGCCAGCAGCACCGGGACTAGGGTCAATGAGCAGTTCTTC
TRBJ1-6,-,TRBV9,-,CASASGGFNSPLHF,TGTGCCAGCGCAAGTGGAGGCTTTAATTCACCCCTCCACTTT
TRBJ1-2,-,TRBV30,-,CARRNYGYTF,TGTGCCCGGAGGAACTATGGCTACACCTTC
TRBJ2-3,-,TRBV30,TRBD2,CAWSGSGSTQYF,TGTGCCTGGAGTGGTAGCGGGAGTACGCAGTATTTT
TRBJ1-1,-,TRBV15,-,CATSRDWLDTEAFF,TGTGCCACCAGCAGAGATTGGCTAGACACTGAAGCTTTCTTT
TRBJ2-7,-,TRBV28,TRBD1,CASRQDRVEPYEQYF,TGTGCCAGCAGACAGGACAGGGTGGAACCCTACGAGCAGTACTTC
TRBJ1-6,-,TRBV28,TRBD1,CASSFRQGATLHF,TGTGCCAGCAGTTTCAGACAGGGGGCCACCCTCCACTTT
TRBJ1-5,-,TRBV28,-,CASRPDSDSHQPQHF,TGTGCCAGCAGACCGGACAGCGATAGCCATCAGCCCCAGCATTTT
TRBJ2-1,once,TRBV30,TRBD2,CAWNTGGGDEQFF,TGTGCCTGGAACACGGGAGGTGGGGATGAGCAGTTCTTC
TRBJ2-1,-,TRBV4-2,-,CASSQGLTGTEQFF,TGTGCCAGCAGCCAAGGATTGACCGGGACTGAGCAGTTCTTC
TRBJ1-6,-,TRBV6-5,-,CASSYSGAPYNSPLHF,TGTGCCAGCAGTTACTCAGGGGCGCCCTATAATTCACCCCTCCACTTT